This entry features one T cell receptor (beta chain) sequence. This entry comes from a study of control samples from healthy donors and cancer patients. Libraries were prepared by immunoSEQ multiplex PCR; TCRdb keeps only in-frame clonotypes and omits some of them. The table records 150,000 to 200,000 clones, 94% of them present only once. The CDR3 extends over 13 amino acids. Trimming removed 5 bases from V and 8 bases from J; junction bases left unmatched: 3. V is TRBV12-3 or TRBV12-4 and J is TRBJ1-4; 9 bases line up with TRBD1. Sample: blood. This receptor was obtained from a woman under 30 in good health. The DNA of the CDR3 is TGTGCCAGCAGTGGGGACAGGGTGGAAAAACTGTTTTTT. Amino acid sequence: CASSGDRVEKLFF.